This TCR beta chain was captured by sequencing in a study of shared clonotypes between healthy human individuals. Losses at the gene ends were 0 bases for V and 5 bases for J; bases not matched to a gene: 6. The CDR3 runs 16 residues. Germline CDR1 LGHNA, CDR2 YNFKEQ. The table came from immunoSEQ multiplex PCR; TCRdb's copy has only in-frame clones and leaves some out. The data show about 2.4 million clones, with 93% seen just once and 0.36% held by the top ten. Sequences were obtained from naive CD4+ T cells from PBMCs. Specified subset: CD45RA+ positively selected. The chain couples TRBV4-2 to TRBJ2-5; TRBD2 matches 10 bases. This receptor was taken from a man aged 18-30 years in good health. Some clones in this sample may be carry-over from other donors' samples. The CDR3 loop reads CASSQDPTSGAETQYF. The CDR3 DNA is TGTGCCAGCAGCCAAGATCCCACTAGCGGGGCGGAGACCCAGTACTTC.